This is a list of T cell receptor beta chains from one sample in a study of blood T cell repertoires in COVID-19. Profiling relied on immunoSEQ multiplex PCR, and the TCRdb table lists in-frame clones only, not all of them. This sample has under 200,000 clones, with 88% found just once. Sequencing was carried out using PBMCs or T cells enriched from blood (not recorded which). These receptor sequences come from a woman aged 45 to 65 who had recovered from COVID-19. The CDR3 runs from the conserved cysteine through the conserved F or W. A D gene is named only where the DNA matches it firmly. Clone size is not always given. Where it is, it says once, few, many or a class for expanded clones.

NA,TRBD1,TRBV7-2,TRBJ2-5,TGTGCCAGCAGCCTATACAGGGGGCAAGAGACCCAGTACTTC,CASSLYRGQETQYF
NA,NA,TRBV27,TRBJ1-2,TGTGCCAGCAGATCAGGGACAACTAACTATGGCTACACCTTC,CASRSGTTNYGYTF
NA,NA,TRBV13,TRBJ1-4,TGTGCCAGCAGCCTCACTCGAGGTGAAAAACTGTTTTTT,CASSLTRGEKLFF
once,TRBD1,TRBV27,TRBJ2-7,TGTGCCAGCAGTTTTGGACAGGGGCGATACGAGCAGTACTTC,CASSFGQGRYEQYF
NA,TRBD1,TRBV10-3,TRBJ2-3,TGTGCCATCAGTGAGTCGGGGACAGGGGCCCACCTAGTTACGCAGTATTTT,CAISESGTGAHLVTQYF
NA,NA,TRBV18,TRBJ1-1,TGTGCCAGCTCACCCCTCCCGGGGAGCCCTGGGAACACTGAAGCTTTCTTT,CASSPLPGSPGNTEAFF
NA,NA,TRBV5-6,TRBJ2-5,TGTGCCAGCAGCGGAACCCCTGGACAACTACATCAAGAGACCCAGTACTTC,CASSGTPGQLHQETQYF
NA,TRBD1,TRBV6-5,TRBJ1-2,TGTGCCAGCAGTCAGACAGGGGCGGATGGCTACACCTTC,CASSQTGADGYTF
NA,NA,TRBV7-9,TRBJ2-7,TGTGCCAGCAGCTTAGGTCCGGAGCAGTACTTC,CASSLGPEQYF
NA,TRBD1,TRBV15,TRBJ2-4,TGTGCCACCAGCAAAGACAGGGGGAACATTCAGTACTTC,CATSKDRGNIQYF
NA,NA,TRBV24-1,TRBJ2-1,TGTGCCACCAGCGGGACTCGATACAATGAGCAGTTCTTC,CATSGTRYNEQFF
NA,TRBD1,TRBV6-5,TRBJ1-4,TGTGCCAGCAGTCACAGGGGTGGGGATGAAAAACTGTTTTTT,CASSHRGGDEKLFF
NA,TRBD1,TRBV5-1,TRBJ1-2,TGCGCCAGCAGCACGACAGGGGAATATGGCTACACCTTC,CASSTTGEYGYTF
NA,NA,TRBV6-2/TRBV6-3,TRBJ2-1,TGTGCCAGCAGTTACTCGCGGGGCTCCTACAATGAGCAGTTCTTC,CASSYSRGSYNEQFF
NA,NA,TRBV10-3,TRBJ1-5,TGTGCCATCAGTGGGGCTAAGTGGGGAGACAATCAGCCCCAGCATTTT,CAISGAKWGDNQPQHF
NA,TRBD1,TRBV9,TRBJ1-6,TGTGCCAGCAGCCCAACCGGGACAGGGGGTTCACCCCTCCACTTT,CASSPTGTGGSPLHF
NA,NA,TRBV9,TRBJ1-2,TGTGCCAGCAGCGTAGACATGGGGGGAGATGGCTACACCTTC,CASSVDMGGDGYTF
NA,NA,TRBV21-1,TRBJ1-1,TGTGCCAGCAGCAAAGACGGACAGGGGGAAGCTTTCTTT,CASSKDGQGEAFF
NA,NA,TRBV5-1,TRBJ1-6,TGCGCCAGCAGCGGCGGGAGGGAGAATTCACCCCTCCACTTT,CASSGGRENSPLHF
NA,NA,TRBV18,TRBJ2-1,TGTGCCAGCCACTCACCGGCGGATGAGCAGTTCTTC,CASHSPADEQFF